This T cell receptor beta chain was retrieved from a study of response to subunit inactivated influenza vaccine. Findings and caveats of the study: Only a handful of new T cells, the authors suggested, are recruited with each seasonal influenza vaccination.

TCRdb called the RT-PCR reads again in MiXCR, with one record for every CDR3 protein. The table shows almost 600,000 distinct CDR3 sequences, with 12% to 15% occurring only once. This clonotype showed up just a few times. Its antigen is as yet unknown. This clonotype originated in a man aged 45 to 65 who received an inactivated influenza vaccine. The specimen comprised PBMCs from blood, sampled 11 to 12 days after vaccination.

The CDR3 here is CASTGGPSDTQYF. The CDR3 DNA sequence: TGTGCCAGCACTGGAGGGCCGTCAGATACGCAGTATTTT. V gene TRBV12-3 or TRBV12-4 combines with J gene TRBJ2-3; tentative D call: TRBD2 (6 bases). The CDR3 consists of 13 residues. With 7 bases removed from V and 4 bases from J, the gap between germline ends came to 12 bases.